This TCR beta chain was documented in a study of blood T cells in healthy people across ages. Looking at the study overall: In model experiments, template switching was able to capture about one barcoded beta molecule for every two T cells that were present.

The second PCR ran about 6 to 12 cycles with a sample-barcoded 5' primer and J-beta primers. Researchers report that a template-switch adaptor with 12 random nucleotides tagged each cDNA molecule. MiXCR, run by TCRdb on the 5' RACE reads, gives a single entry per CDR3 protein. The table includes 800,000 to 1,000,000 distinct CDR3 sequences, 45% to 50% detected once. This CDR3 spans 15 amino acids. Trimming cost V 2 bases and J 9 bases, with 14 bases left between them. Germline CDR1 reads LNHNV; CDR2 reads YYDKDF (reference sequence). The receptor was derived from a man in his thirties or forties in good health. J is TRBJ1-6 and V is TRBV15, with a weak D call TRBD1 (6 bases). Sequencing was done on a sample of blood. CDR3 nucleotide sequence: TGTGCCACCAGCAGAAATCCCAAGGGGGGTTCACCCCTCCACTTT. It is translated as CATSRNPKGGSPLHF.